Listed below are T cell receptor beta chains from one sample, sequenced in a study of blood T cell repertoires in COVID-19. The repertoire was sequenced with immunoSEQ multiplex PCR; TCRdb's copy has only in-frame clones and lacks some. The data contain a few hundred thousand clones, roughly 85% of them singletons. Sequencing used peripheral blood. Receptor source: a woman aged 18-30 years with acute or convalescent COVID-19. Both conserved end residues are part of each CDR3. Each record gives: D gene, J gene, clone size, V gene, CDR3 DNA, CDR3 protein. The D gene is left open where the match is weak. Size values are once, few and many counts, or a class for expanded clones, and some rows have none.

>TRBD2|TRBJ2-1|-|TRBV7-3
TGTGCCAGCAGTTCGGGGGGGCCCTATGAGCAGTTCTTC
CASSSGGPYEQFF
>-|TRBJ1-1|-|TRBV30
TGTGCCTGGAGTTCAGGGTTGGCCACTGAAGCTTTCTTT
CAWSSGLATEAFF
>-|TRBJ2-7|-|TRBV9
TGTGCCAGCAGCACCTGGGCCGGCGGGCTCGACGAGCAGTACTTC
CASSTWAGGLDEQYF
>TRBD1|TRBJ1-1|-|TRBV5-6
TGTGCCAGCAGCTCAGGGGGACAGCTAAACACTGAAGCTTTCTTT
CASSSGGQLNTEAFF
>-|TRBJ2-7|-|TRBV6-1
TGTGCCAGCAGTGAACCTGGCAGGTCGATTAACCAGCAGTACTTC
CASSEPGRSINQQYF
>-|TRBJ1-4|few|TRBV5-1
TGCGCCAGCAGCTTACAGGGTATCGATGAAAAACTGTTTTTT
CASSLQGIDEKLFF
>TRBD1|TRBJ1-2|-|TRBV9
TGTGCCAGCAGCGTAGCGGGACAGGGAATCTATGGCTACACCTTC
CASSVAGQGIYGYTF
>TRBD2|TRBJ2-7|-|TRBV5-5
TGTGCCAGCAGTGGGACTATGCGCGAGCAGTACTTC
CASSGTMREQYF
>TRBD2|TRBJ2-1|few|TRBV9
TGTGCCAGCAGCAGGACTAGCGGGAGGGCCAGGATGAATGAGCAGTTCTTC
CASSRTSGRARMNEQFF
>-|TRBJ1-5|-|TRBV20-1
TGCAGTGCTAGTGGTACGGTGCGCAATCAGCCCCAGCATTTT
CSASGTVRNQPQHF
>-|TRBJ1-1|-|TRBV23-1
TGCGCCAGCTCCCAAATAGGCACCCGGGAGCGGAACACTGAAGCTTTCTTT
CASSQIGTRERNTEAFF
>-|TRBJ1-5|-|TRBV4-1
TGCGCCAGCAGCCAGTTGTTTTCTGGCAGCAATCAGCCCCAGCATTTT
CASSQLFSGSNQPQHF
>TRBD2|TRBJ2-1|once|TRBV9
TGTGCCAGCACCCCTACGGGACTAGCGATCAATGAGCAGTTCTTC
CASTPTGLAINEQFF
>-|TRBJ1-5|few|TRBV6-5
TGTGCCAGCAGAGCACAGGGTTGGGTCAATCAGCCCCAGCATTTT
CASRAQGWVNQPQHF
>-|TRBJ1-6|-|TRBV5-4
TGTGCCAGCAGCTTTCAGGGATCGAGTTCACCCCTCCACTTT
CASSFQGSSSPLHF
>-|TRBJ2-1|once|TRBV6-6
TGTGCCAGCACCACGCGGAATGAGCAGTTCTTC
CASTTRNEQFF
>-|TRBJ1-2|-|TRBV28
TGTGCCAGCAGTTTTCAGACAGCTAACTATGGCTACACCTTC
CASSFQTANYGYTF
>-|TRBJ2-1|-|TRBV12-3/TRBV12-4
TGTGCCAGCAGTTTACAGGGCCACAATGAGCAGTTCTTC
CASSLQGHNEQFF
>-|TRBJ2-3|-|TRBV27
TGTGCCAGCAGTTTCCTAGCGTCTCCTAGCACAGATACGCAGTATTTT
CASSFLASPSTDTQYF
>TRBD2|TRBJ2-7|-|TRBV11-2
TGTGCCAGCAGCTTCGACCTCAGGTTGCGGGAGGATCCCTACGAGCAGTACTTC
CASSFDLRLREDPYEQYF
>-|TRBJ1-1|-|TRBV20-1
TGCAGTGCTAGTCAACAGAATTTAATGAACACTGAAGCTTTCTTT
CSASQQNLMNTEAFF
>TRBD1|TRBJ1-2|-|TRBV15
TGTGCCACCAGCAGAGATCTACCGACTGACAGGGCTATTGGCTACACCTTC
CATSRDLPTDRAIGYTF
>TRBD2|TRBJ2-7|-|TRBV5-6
TGTGCCAGCAGCTGGGGAGCGGGACAGCTGACTAGCGGGATCCACGAGCAGTACTTC
CASSWGAGQLTSGIHEQYF